This TCR beta chain is drawn from a study of beta chain features in type 1 diabetes. Study information: Summed over all samples, the examined sorted cells came to 95 million to 130 million. Findings and limits, study-wide: Among all four CD4+ subsets, Type 1 diabetes patients had TCRB CDR3s that were moderately but significantly shorter.

A single count supports this clone. Its specificity is not known. What was sequenced were expressed TCRB transcripts, since all of the isolated RNA had been reverse transcribed. Clones were sequenced by immunoSEQ multiplex PCR, and TCRdb holds only the in-frame ones, with some missing. The data show around 250,000 clones, under 70% seen once. From germline, CDR1 is ENHRY and CDR2 SYGVKD. CDR3 length: 13 residues. With 1 base removed from V and 5 bases from J, the gap between germline ends came to 9 bases. The clonotype was recovered from a man aged 25 to 40 in good health. This chain connects TRBV10-3 to TRBJ2-7; D gene uncertain. Specimen: naive CD4+ T cells from blood. In DNA, the CDR3 is TGTGCCATCAGTGAGTGGAGACGGGACGAGCAGTACTTC. This translates into CAISEWRRDEQYF.